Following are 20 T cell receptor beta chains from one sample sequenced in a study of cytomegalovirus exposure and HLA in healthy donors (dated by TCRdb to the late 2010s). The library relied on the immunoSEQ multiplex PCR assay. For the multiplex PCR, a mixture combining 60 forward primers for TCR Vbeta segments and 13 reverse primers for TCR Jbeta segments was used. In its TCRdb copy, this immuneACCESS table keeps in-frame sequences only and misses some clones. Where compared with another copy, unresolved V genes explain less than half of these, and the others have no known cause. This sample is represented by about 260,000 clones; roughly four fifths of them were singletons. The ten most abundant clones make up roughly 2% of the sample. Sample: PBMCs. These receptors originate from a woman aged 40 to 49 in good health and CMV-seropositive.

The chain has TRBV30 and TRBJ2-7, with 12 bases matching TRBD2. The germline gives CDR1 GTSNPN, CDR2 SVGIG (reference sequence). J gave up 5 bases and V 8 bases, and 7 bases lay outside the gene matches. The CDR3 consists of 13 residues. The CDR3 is CAGETSGRNEQYF. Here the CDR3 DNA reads TGTGCCGGAGAGACTAGCGGGAGAAACGAGCAGTACTTC.

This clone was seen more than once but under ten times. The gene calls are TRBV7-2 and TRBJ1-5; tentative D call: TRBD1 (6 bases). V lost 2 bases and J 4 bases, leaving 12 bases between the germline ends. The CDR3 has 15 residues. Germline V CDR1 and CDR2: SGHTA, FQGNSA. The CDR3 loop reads CASSLSAGTNQPQHF. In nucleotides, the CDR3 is TGTGCCAGCAGCTTATCGGCAGGGACAAATCAGCCCCAGCATTTT.

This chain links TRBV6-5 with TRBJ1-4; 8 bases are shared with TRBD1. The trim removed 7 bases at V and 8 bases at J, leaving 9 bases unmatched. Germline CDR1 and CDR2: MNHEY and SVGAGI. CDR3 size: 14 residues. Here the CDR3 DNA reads TGTGCCAGCAATAACGGACAGGGTCGAGAAAAACTGTTTTTT. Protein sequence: CASNNGQGREKLFF.

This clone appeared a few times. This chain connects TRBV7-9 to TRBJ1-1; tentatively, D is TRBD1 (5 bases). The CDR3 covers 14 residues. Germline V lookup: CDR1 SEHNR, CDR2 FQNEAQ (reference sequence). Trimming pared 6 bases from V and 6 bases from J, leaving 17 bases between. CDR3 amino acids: CASSTPGGRPEAFF. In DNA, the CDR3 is TGTGCCAGCAGTACCCCGGGGGGGAGGCCTGAAGCTTTCTTT.

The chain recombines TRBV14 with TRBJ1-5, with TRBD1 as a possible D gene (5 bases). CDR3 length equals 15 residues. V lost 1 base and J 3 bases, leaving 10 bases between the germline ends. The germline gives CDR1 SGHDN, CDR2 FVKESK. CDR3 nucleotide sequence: TGTGCCAGCAGCCAAGGGTCAGGGAACAATCAGCCCCAGCATTTT. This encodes CASSQGSGNNQPQHF.

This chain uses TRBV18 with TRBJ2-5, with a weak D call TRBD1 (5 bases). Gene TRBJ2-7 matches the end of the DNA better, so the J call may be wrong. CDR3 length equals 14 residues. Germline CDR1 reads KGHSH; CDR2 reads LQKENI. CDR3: CASSPGRASYEQYF. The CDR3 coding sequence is TGTGCCAGCTCCCCAGGCAGGGCCTCCTACGAGCAGTACTTC.

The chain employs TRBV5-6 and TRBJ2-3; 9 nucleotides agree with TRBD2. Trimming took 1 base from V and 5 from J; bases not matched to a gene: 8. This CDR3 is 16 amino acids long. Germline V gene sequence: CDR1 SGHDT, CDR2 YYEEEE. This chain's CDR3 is CASSLSAGGPEDTQYF. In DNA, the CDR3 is TGTGCCAGCAGCTTGTCCGCGGGAGGGCCCGAAGATACGCAGTATTTT.

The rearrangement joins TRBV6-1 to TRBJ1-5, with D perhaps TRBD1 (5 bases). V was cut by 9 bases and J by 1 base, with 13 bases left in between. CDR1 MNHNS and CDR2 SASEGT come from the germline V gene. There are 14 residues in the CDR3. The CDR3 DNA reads TGTGCCAGTGCAGGAGGGGTAAGCAATCAGCCCCAGCATTTT. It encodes CASAGGVSNQPQHF.

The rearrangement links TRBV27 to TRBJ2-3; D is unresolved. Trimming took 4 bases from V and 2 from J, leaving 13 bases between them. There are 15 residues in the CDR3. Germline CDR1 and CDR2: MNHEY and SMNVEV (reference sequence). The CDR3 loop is CASSYARTHTDTQYF. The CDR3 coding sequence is TGTGCCAGCAGTTACGCACGAACTCACACAGATACGCAGTATTTT.

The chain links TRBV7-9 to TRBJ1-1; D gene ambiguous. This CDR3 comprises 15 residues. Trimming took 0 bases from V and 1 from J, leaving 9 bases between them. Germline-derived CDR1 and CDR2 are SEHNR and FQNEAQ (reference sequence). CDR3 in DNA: TGTGCCAGCAGCTTAGCGAATCGGGGGAACACTGAAGCTTTCTTT. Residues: CASSLANRGNTEAFF.

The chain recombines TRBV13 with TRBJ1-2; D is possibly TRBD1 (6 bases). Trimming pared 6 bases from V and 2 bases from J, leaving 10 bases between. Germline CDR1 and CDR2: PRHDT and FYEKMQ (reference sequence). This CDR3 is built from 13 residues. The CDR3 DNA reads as TGTGCCAGCAGTGGGACACAAAACTATGGCTACACCTTC. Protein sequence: CASSGTQNYGYTF.

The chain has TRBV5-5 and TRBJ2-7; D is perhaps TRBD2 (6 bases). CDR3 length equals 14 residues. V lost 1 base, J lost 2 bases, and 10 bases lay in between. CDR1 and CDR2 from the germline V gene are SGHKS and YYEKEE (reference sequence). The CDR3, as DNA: TGTGCCAGCAGCTTGAGCGGAGGGCCCTACGAGCAGTACTTC. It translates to CASSLSGGPYEQYF.

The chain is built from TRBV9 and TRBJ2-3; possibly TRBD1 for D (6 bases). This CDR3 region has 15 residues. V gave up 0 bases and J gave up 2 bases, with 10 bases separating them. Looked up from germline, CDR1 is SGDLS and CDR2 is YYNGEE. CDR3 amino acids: CASSVEWTATDTQYF. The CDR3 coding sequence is TGTGCCAGCAGCGTAGAGTGGACAGCCACAGATACGCAGTATTTT. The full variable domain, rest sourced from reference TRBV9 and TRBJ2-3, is DSGVTQTPKHLITATGQRVTLRCSPRSGDLSVYWYQQSLDQGLQFLIQYYNGEERAKGNILERFSAQQFPDLHSELNLSSLELGDSALYFCASSVEWTATDTQYFGPGTRLTVL.

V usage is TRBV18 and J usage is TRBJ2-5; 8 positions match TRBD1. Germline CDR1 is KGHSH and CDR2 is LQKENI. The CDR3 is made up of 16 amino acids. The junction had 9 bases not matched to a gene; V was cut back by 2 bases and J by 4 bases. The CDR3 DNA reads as TGTGCCAGCTCACCAACAACAGGGGGTGAGAGAGAGACCCAGTACTTC. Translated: CASSPTTGGERETQYF.

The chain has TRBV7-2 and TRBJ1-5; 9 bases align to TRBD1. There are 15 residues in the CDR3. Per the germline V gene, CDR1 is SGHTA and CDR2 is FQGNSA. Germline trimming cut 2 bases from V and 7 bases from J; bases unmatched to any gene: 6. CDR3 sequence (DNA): TGTGCCAGCAGCTTAACAGGGGGCGCGGGGCAGCCCCAGCATTTT. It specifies CASSLTGGAGQPQHF.

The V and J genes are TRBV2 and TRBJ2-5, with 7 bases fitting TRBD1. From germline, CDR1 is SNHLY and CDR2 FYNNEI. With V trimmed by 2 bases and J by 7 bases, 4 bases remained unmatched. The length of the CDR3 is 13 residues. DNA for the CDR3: TGTGCCAGCAGTGAACCAGGGGGTGGGACCCAGTACTTC. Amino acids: CASSEPGGGTQYF.

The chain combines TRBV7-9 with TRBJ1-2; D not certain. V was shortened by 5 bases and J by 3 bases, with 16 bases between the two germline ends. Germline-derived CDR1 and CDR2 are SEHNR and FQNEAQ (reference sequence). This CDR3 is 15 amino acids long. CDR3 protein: CASSQGADFHYGYTF. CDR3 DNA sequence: TGTGCCAGCAGCCAAGGAGCGGATTTCCACTATGGCTACACCTTC.

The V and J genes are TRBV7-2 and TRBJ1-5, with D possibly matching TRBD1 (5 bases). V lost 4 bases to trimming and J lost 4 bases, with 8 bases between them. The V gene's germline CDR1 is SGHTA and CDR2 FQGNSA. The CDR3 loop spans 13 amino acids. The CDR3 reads CASSYQGNQPQHF. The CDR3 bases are TGTGCCAGCAGCTACCAGGGAAATCAGCCCCAGCATTTT.

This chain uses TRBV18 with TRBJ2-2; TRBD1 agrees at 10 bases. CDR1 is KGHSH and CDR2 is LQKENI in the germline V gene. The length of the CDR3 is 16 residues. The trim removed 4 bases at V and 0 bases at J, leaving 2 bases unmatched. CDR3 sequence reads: CASSQGTGANTGELFF. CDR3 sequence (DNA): TGTGCCAGCTCACAAGGGACAGGGGCGAACACCGGGGAGCTGTTTTTT.

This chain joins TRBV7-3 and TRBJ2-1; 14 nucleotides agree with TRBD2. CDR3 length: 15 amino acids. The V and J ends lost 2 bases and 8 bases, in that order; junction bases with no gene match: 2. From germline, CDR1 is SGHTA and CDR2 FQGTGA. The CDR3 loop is CASSLGTSGSYEQFF. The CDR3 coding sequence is TGTGCCAGCAGCTTAGGGACTAGCGGGAGCTATGAGCAGTTCTTC.